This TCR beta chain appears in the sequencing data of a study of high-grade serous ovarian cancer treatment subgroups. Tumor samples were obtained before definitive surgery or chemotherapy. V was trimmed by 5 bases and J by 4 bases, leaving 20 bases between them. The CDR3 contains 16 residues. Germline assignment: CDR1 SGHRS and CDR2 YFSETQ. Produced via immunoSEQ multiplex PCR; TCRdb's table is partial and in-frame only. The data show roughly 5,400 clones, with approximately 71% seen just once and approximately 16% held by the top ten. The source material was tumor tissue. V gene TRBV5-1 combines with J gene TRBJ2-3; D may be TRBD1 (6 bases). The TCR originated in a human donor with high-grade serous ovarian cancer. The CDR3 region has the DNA TGCGCCAGCAGTTTCCCCCCGCAGGGGATCCCAGATACGCAGTATTTT. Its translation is CASSFPPQGIPDTQYF.